Below, 28 T cell receptor beta chains from the same sample are listed, as sequenced in a study of Graves' ophthalmopathy and Graves' hyperthyroidism. RNA transcripts served as template for amplifying TCR beta CDR3 sequences. The authors performed first-round RT-PCR with HTBI primers and then a second-round multiplex PCR. Via MiXCR, TCRdb re-called the multiplex PCR reads, giving one row per CDR3 protein. The table records about 1.2 million distinct CDR3 sequences, about 38% of them present only once. Sequencing input: peripheral blood or thyroid tissue (not recorded which). These receptors all stem from an adult man with Graves' hyperthyroidism.

This clonotype has at least ten counts. The rearrangement uses TRBV20-1 and TRBJ1-5; 8 bases are shared with TRBD1. CDR3 length: 18 residues. The trim removed 1 base at V and 0 bases at J, leaving 11 bases unmatched. Looked up from germline, CDR1 is DFQATT and CDR2 is SNEGSKA (reference sequence). The chain's CDR3 is CSARGQGRSRGSNQPQHF. The CDR3 nucleotides are TGCAGTGCTAGAGGACAGGGGAGATCCCGGGGTAGCAATCAGCCCCAGCATTTT.

Concerning this clonotype: A read error may produce the germline difference seen at one junction end. The rearrangement uses TRBV19 and TRBJ2-5, with D perhaps matching TRBD1 or TRBD2 (5 bases each). This CDR3 is 13 amino acids long. The germline CDR1 and CDR2 sequences are LNHDA and SQIVND (reference sequence). The CDR3 is CASSGRDQGTQYF. The CDR3 DNA is TGTGCCAGTTCGGGCAGGGACCAAGGGACCCAGTACTTC.

This chain links TRBV10-2 with TRBJ1-1; no clear D. The V gene lost 7 bases and the J gene lost 6 bases, with 3 bases spanning the gap. This CDR3 contains 9 residues. CDR1 WSHSY and CDR2 SAAADI come from the germline V gene. The CDR3 here is CASIPEAFF. DNA of the CDR3: TGCGCCAGCATCCCTGAAGCTTTCTTT.

This clonotype has at least ten counts. The rearrangement links TRBV2 to TRBJ2-7; D gene ambiguous. CDR1 and CDR2 (germline): SNHLY, FYNNEI. V was trimmed by 7 bases and J by 8 bases, leaving 9 bases between them. This CDR3 has 10 residues. CDR3 nucleotide sequence: TGTGCCAGCAAGGTCCAGCAGCAGTACTTC. This codes for CASKVQQQYF.

The chain recombines TRBV30 with TRBJ2-2, with TRBD1 matching over 8 bases. The CDR3 length is 16 residues. Germline CDR1 is GTSNPN and CDR2 is SVGIG (reference sequence). The V gene end was trimmed by 4 bases and the J gene end by 6 bases; junction bases not matched to a gene: 13. Here the CDR3 reads CAWKTADRGEAGELFF. The CDR3 DNA reads as TGTGCCTGGAAGACAGCTGACAGGGGAGAGGCCGGGGAGCTGTTTTTT.

The table lists this clonotype with many counts. The J gene is TRBJ1-6, the V gene TRBV7-8; D may be TRBD1 (5 bases). V was pared by 5 bases and J by 6 bases, with 8 bases between. Germline CDR1 and CDR2: SGHVS and FQNEAQ. The CDR3 covers 13 residues. The CDR3 coding sequence is TGTGCCAGCAGCCGGGGGGGTAATTCACCCCTCCACTTT. Translating gives CASSRGGNSPLHF.

The V and J genes are TRBV2 and TRBJ2-7, with 7 bases lining up with TRBD1. There are 15 residues in the CDR3. V dropped 7 bases and J dropped 3; count of bases not matched to a gene: 12. Germline V gives CDR1 SNHLY, CDR2 FYNNEI. This CDR3 is CASTHPTGVIYEQYF. The CDR3, as DNA: TGTGCCAGCACCCACCCCACAGGGGTTATCTACGAGCAGTACTTC.

This clonotype was recorded once. The chain couples TRBV7-9 to TRBJ2-5; TRBD2 agrees at 8 bases. V dropped 8 bases and J dropped 3; count of bases not matched to a gene: 14. The CDR3 runs to 16 residues. Germline assignment: CDR1 SEHNR and CDR2 FQNEAQ (reference sequence). CDR3 in amino acids: CASVREGTGGKETQYF. CDR3 in DNA: TGTGCCAGCGTCCGGGAGGGCACCGGGGGCAAAGAGACCCAGTACTTC.

The chain has TRBV12-3 or TRBV12-4 and TRBJ2-7; 9 nucleotides agree with TRBD1. After removal of 5 bases from V and 2 bases from J, the junction contained 7 bases not matched to a gene. The CDR3 extends over 15 amino acids. CDR3 amino acids: CASSIGTGLTYEQYF. CDR3 nucleotides: TGTGCCAGCAGTATCGGGACAGGGCTGACCTACGAGCAGTACTTC.

The chain carries TRBV19 and TRBJ2-2; 13 bases fit TRBD2. J lost 1 base, V lost 5 bases, and 4 bases had no gene match. Germline-derived CDR1 and CDR2 are LNHDA and SQIVND (reference sequence). The CDR3 covers 17 residues. The CDR3 is CASSRTSGGWNTGELFF. The CDR3 coding sequence is TGTGCCAGTAGTCGGACTAGCGGGGGCTGGAACACCGGGGAGCTGTTTTTT.

DNA for the CDR3: TGCAGCGTTGAACCATTAACCGATGGGAGAGCGCACTATGGCTACAGAGGGACCGGGGAGCTGTTTTTT. This encodes CSVEPLTDGRAHYGYRGTGELFF. The chain couples TRBV29-1 to TRBJ2-2, with D perhaps matching TRBD2 (5 bases). This CDR3 has 23 amino acids. The V gene lost 2 bases and the J gene lost 5 bases, with 39 bases spanning the gap. The germline gives CDR1 SQVTM, CDR2 ANQGSEA.

This clonotype was seen a handful of times. Possible read error: a much larger clone is one base away. This rearrangement joins TRBV7-9 to TRBJ2-5, with 8 nucleotides matching TRBD1. The CDR3 consists of 14 residues. Germline-derived CDR1 and CDR2 are SEHNR and FQNEAQ (reference sequence). The ends lost 6 bases at V and 5 bases at J; junction bases unmatched: 8. The CDR3 here is CASSFRGRTETQYF. The CDR3 region has the DNA TGTGCCAGCAGTTTCAGGGGGCGCACGGAGACCCAGTACTTC.

The gene calls are TRBV20-1 and TRBJ1-2; weak D call: TRBD1 (6 bases). From germline, CDR1 is DFQATT and CDR2 SNEGSKA (reference sequence). CDR3 length: 13 residues. Trimming shortened V by 3 bases and J by 6 bases, and 14 bases separated the two germline ends. The CDR3 bases are TGCAGTGCTAGGTCCGGGGGCCTGGATGGCTACACCTTC. Protein sequence: CSARSGGLDGYTF.

The rearrangement uses TRBV2 and TRBJ2-5, with D unresolved. V was shortened by 4 bases and J by 9 bases, with 21 bases between the two germline ends. The CDR3 covers 15 residues. CDR1 is SNHLY, CDR2 FYNNEI, per germline. The CDR3, as DNA: TGTGCCAGCAGTGGTACAGCAAATAGCAATCAGCCCCAGTACTTC. Its translation: CASSGTANSNQPQYF.

The J gene is TRBJ2-7, the V gene TRBV7-8; D is unclear. The length of the CDR3 is 15 residues. CDR1 is SGHVS, CDR2 FQNEAQ, per germline. The ends were cut back, 1 base at V and 5 bases at J, with 15 bases in the middle. CDR3 sequence (DNA): TGTGCCAGCAGCTTAGTCGGCCACCTCGTAGACGAGCAGTACTTC. It yields the protein CASSLVGHLVDEQYF.

This clonotype was found a few times. At one end the junction does not follow the germline gene, possibly because of a read error. The V and J genes are TRBV10-2 and TRBJ2-7; D might be TRBD2 (6 bases). Germline CDR1 and CDR2: WSHSY and SAAADI. CDR3 length: 14 amino acids. This chain's CDR3 is CASRLGRGSYEQYF. CDR3 DNA: TGTGCCAGCAGACTGGGGCGGGGCTCCTACGAGCAGTACTTC.

To note about this clonotype: A much more abundant neighbour one base away suggests this may be a read error. The chain is built from TRBV19 and TRBJ1-1; D ambiguous. Trimming cost V 3 bases and J 6 bases, with 17 bases left between them. The CDR3 length is 15 residues. Germline V CDR1 and CDR2: LNHDA, SQIVND (reference sequence). The CDR3 DNA is TGTGCCAGTAGTATCCGACATGTTCCGCTCTCTGAAGCTTTCTTT. It specifies CASSIRHVPLSEAFF.

This clonotype showed up many times. The rearrangement joins TRBV5-8 to TRBJ1-4; D might be TRBD1 (5 bases). The CDR3 has 16 residues. Germline-derived CDR1 and CDR2 are SGHTS and YDEGEE. V was trimmed by 4 bases and J by 5 bases, leaving 18 bases between them. CDR3 amino acids: CASSPRQGPENEKLFF. The CDR3 DNA is TGTGCCAGCAGCCCTCGCCAGGGACCAGAGAATGAAAAACTGTTTTTT.

This clonotype was recorded many times. V is TRBV7-8 and J is TRBJ2-2; TRBD2 aligns across 12 bases. Germline loops: CDR1 SGHVS, CDR2 FQNEAQ. V was pared by 2 bases and J by 4 bases, with 5 bases of the junction left unmatched. This CDR3 contains 17 residues. CDR3 in DNA: TGTGCCAGCAGCTTAACCGCGACTAGCGGGAGCACCGGGGAGCTGTTTTTT. It encodes CASSLTATSGSTGELFF.

This clonotype was detected a few times. This CDR3 reads CASSSGQGWTYEQYF. The CDR3 bases are TGTGCCAGCAGCTCGGGACAGGGGTGGACCTACGAGCAGTACTTC. The chain couples TRBV7-8 to TRBJ2-7; 10 positions agree with TRBD1. Germline values: CDR1 SGHVS, CDR2 FQNEAQ. The V segment lost 4 bases and the J segment 2 bases; nucleotides outside the gene matches: 5. This CDR3 is 15 amino acids long.

The genes are TRBV12-3 or TRBV12-4 and TRBJ1-6, with unresolved D. V was clipped by 4 bases and J by 0 bases, with 4 bases between them. This CDR3 is 14 amino acids long. The CDR3 is CASSSTSYNSPLHF. CDR3 DNA sequence: TGTGCCAGCAGTTCTACCTCCTATAATTCACCCCTCCACTTT.

This clonotype was counted between two and nine times. The genes are TRBV7-3 and TRBJ2-2; D uncertain. V lost 0 bases and J lost 8, with 10 bases in between. The length of the CDR3 is 14 residues. Germline CDR1 SGHTA, CDR2 FQGTGA. CDR3 DNA: TGTGCCAGCAGCTTAACTCATGCCGCGGGGGAGCTGTTTTTT. It codes for CASSLTHAAGELFF.

This clonotype was picked up many times. The J gene is TRBJ2-6, the V gene TRBV7-2; unclear D gene. There are 15 residues in the CDR3. With 5 bases removed from V and 0 bases from J, the gap between germline ends came to 8 bases. CDR1 and CDR2 from the germline V gene are SGHTA and FQGNSA. DNA of the CDR3: TGTGCCAGCAGCCATCAGAGCTCTGGGGCCAACGTCCTGACTTTC. The encoded protein is CASSHQSSGANVLTF.

This clonotype was observed a single time. A much larger clone differs by one base, so this may be a read error. V gene TRBV7-9 combines with J gene TRBJ1-2; the match to TRBD1 covers 7 bases. The ends lost 8 bases at V and 2 bases at J; junction bases unmatched: 8. CDR3 size: 14 residues. Germline V gene data show CDR1 as SEHNR and CDR2 as FQNEAQ (reference sequence). Written as DNA, the CDR3 is TGTGCCAGCGGCCGTCCCAGGGGGAACTATGGCTACACCTTC. It yields the protein CASGRPRGNYGYTF. Filled out from reference TRBV7-9 and TRBJ1-2, the complete variable domain reads DTGVSQNPRHKITKRGQNVTFRCDPISEHNRLYWYRQTLGQGPEFLTYFQNEAQLEKSRLLSDRFSAERPKGSFSTLEIQRTEQGDSAMYLCASGRPRGNYGYTFGSGTRLTVV.

This clonotype was recorded at least ten times. This chain uses TRBV7-2 with TRBJ2-2; 10 nucleotides align to TRBD2. CDR3 length: 16 residues. Germline V CDR1 and CDR2: SGHTA, FQGNSA. With V trimmed by 2 bases and J by 4 bases, 4 bases remained unmatched. The CDR3: CASSLPSGRATGELFF. The CDR3 DNA is TGTGCCAGCAGCTTACCGAGCGGGAGGGCCACCGGGGAGCTGTTTTTT.

This clonotype has only a few counts. The chain has TRBV5-1 and TRBJ1-1; 8 bases are a match to TRBD1. Per the germline V gene, CDR1 is SGHRS and CDR2 is YFSETQ. CDR3 length equals 15 residues. V gave up 4 bases and J gave up 3 bases; unmatched junction bases: 8. For the CDR3, the DNA is TGCGCCAGCAGCCTGACAGGGGATGGGTACACTGAAGCTTTCTTT. Translated: CASSLTGDGYTEAFF.

A note on this clonotype: A single base separates this from a much larger clone, so it may be a read error. The CDR3 here is CASRRLAGETYGQYF. CDR3 DNA sequence: TGTGCCAGTAGACGACTAGCGGGTGAAACCTACGGGCAGTACTTC. The chain links TRBV19 to TRBJ2-7, with TRBD2 matching over 10 bases. CDR1 LNHDA and CDR2 SQIVND come from the germline V gene (reference sequence). The CDR3 is 15 amino acids.

The chain has TRBV20-1 and TRBJ2-7, with unresolved D. CDR1 is DFQATT and CDR2 is SNEGSKA in the germline V gene (reference sequence). The CDR3 has 15 amino acids. V was trimmed by 0 bases and J by 3 bases, leaving 15 bases between them. The CDR3 DNA sequence: TGCAGTGCTAGAGATCCCCGGAGAATTGGCTACGAGCAGTACTTC. It translates to CSARDPRRIGYEQYF.